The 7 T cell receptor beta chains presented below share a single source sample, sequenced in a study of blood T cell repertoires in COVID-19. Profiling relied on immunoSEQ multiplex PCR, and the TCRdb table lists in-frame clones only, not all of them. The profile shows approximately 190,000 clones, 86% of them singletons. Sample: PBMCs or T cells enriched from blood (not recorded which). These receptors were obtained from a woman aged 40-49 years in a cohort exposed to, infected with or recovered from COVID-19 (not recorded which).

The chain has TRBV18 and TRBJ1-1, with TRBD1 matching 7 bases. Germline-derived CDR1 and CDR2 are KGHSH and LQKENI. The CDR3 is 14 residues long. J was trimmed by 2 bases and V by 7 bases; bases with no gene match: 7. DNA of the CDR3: TGTGCCAGCTTAAAGGACAGGACCAACACTGAAGCTTTCTTT. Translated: CASLKDRTNTEAFF.

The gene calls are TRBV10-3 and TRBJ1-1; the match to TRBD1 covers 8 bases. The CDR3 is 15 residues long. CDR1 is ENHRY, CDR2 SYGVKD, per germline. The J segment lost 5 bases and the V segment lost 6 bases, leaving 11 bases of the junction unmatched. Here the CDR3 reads CAIRNPSTGDTEAFF. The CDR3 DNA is TGTGCCATCAGGAATCCCTCGACAGGGGATACTGAAGCTTTCTTT.

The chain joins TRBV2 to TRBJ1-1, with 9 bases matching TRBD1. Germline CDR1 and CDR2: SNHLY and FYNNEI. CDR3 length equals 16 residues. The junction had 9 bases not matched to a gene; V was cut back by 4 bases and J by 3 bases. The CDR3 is CASSVVTGGKYTEAFF. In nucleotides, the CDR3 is TGTGCCAGCAGTGTTGTTACAGGGGGCAAGTACACTGAAGCTTTCTTT.

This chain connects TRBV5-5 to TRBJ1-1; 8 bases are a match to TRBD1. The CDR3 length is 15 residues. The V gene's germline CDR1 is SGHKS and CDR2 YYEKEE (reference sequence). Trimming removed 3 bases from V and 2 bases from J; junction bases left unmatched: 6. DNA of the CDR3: TGTGCCAGCAGCTCCACAGGGGGAGGAAACACTGAAGCTTTCTTT. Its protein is CASSSTGGGNTEAFF.

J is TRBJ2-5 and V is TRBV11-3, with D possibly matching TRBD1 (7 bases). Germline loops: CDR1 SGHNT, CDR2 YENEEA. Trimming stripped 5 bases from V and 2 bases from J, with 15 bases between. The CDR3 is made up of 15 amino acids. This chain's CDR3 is CASSAFSGGQETQYF. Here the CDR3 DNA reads TGTGCCAGCAGCGCCTTCTCAGGGGGGCAAGAGACCCAGTACTTC.

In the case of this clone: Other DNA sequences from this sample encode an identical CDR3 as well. CDR3 residues: CASSQEDRGAYEQYF. In nucleotides, the CDR3 is TGCGCCAGCAGCCAGGAGGACAGGGGGGCCTACGAGCAGTACTTC. The chain carries TRBV4-1 and TRBJ2-7; TRBD1 matches at 10 bases. The CDR3 has 15 residues. Looked up from germline, CDR1 is MGHRA and CDR2 is YSYEKL. The V segment lost 3 bases and the J segment 2 bases; nucleotides outside the gene matches: 4.

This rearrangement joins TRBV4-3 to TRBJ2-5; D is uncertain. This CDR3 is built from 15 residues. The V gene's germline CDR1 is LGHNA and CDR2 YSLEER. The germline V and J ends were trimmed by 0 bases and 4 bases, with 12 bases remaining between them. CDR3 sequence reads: CASSQETRPGETQYF. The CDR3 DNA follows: TGCGCCAGCAGCCAAGAGACGCGCCCGGGAGAGACCCAGTACTTC.